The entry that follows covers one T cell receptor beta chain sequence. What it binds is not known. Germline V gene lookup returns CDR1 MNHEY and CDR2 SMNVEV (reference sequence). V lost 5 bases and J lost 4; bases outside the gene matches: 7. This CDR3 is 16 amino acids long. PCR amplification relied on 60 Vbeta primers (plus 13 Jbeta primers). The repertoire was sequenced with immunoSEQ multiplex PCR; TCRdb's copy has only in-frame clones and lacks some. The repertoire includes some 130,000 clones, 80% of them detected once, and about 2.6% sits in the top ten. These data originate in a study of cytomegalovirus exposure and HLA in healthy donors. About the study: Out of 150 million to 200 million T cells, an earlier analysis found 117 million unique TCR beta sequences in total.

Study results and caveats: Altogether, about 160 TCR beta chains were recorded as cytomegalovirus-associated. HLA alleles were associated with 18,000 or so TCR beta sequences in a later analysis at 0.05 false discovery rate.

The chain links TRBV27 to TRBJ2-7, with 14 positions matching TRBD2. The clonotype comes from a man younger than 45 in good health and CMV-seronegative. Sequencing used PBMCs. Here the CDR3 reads CASSPGLAGASYEQYF. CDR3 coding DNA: TGTGCCAGCAGTCCGGGACTAGCGGGAGCTTCTTACGAGCAGTACTTC.